This T cell receptor (beta chain) appears in the sequencing data of a study of T cells in women clearing cervical HPV infection listed by TCRdb under 2018. Concerning the study at large: The cases were fewer than 30 women with histologically confirmed HPV16-related CIN3 or worse, and 2 of these cases were invasive cancers. The 20 to 25 controls were women who cleared a single incident HPV16 infection within 12 months without developing precancer or cancer. Blood from cases was collected at the visit at which the lesion was first identified, whereas blood from controls was collected once infection was no longer detected. For cases, a median interval of nearly 150 days, with an interquartile range of roughly 80 to 200 days, was observed between lesion detection and blood sampling. HLA typing was available for only a few women, so HLA type could not be excluded as a confounder. An exploratory proof-of-principle case-control study, nested within the Guanacaste HPV Natural History Study in Costa Rica, was conducted to compare TCR repertoires across cervical HPV16 outcomes. Cases were matched to controls by age within five years and by the year the sample was collected. Cases had a median age of roughly 36 years and controls had a median age of approximately 40, with no significant differences in baseline characteristics. In the parent cohort, some 10,000 women aged 18 or older were enrolled in Guanacaste, Costa Rica, during about 1992 to 1994 and were followed for roughly 7 years. Quality controls consisted of five blinded duplicates per group, for a total of some 60 samples made up of 50 or so participants and around ten replicates. Beyond this particular receptor, the publication reports: By combining richness with V gene abundances, random forest classifiers separated cases from controls with an estimated AUC of 0.83. Because the number of T cells in each sample was unknown, differences in richness could reflect differing T-cell content rather than repertoire biology. Whether associations preceded infection or resulted from infection could not be shown with the cross-sectional design, and effector/memory subsets and HPV-specific T cells were not isolated. TCR repertoire richness was significantly higher in CIN3+ cases than in controls across sequencing depths, while evenness did not differ. Lower TRBV6-7 relative abundance was observed in cases than in controls (around 0.1% versus 0.15%; Bonferroni P = 0.0008).

Every participant had a single incident cervical HPV16 infection, and prevalent HPV16 infections were excluded. Cervical HPV DNA was detected with MY09/MY11 PCR, and genotyping was done with dot-blot hybridization. Fifteen mL of heparinized blood was centrifuged, after which the buffy coat was aliquoted, frozen at -30 degrees C, and then stored at -80 degrees C. QIAGEN kits were used to extract genomic DNA from the buffy coat specimens. The CDR3 runs 12 amino acids, cysteine and phenylalanine included. Only the CDR3 bases that were read are kept: 27 of them, in frame from base 1. CDR1 and CDR2, per the germline V gene, are MNHEY and SVGEGT. Note on this clone: No antigen is known for it. The read finishes 3 residues shy of the CDR3 end, and the germline J gene is used to complete it.

The immunoSEQ assay used multiplex PCR to amplify TCR beta CDR3 regions from an average of approximately 1,100 ng of genomic DNA per sample. To correct primer bias, the assay used a complete synthetic TCR repertoire to set an amplification baseline. Amplicons were sequenced on the Illumina platform. The authors processed their data as follows. Error correction of the sequences involved clustering with frequency ratios plus a modified nearest-neighbor algorithm, after which the sequences were analyzed in the immunoSEQ Analyzer using IMGT gene definitions. TCR richness and evenness were averaged over 20 rarefaction repeats at each rarefaction depth, excluding samples with fewer sequences than the depth. Wilcoxon rank sum tests with FDR correction were used to compare relative abundances of V, D and J genes between the groups. For the blinded duplicates, the intraclass correlation was 95% to 96% for TCR richness and averaged 76.4% across about 70 gene segments. TCRdb took over this immuneACCESS table, retaining in-frame rearrangements with V and J assigned. Such tables are incomplete; in checked studies, under half of the missing clones stem from an unresolved V gene, and the remainder is unexplained. V, J and clone size derive from that table, while D and trimming were established from the DNA sequence. The sample has 31,000 or so clones on record. Around 3.2% of the sample lies in the top ten.

The sequence derives from a woman between 18 and 75 years old with a cervical HPV16 infection that either progressed to CIN3+ or cleared (not recorded which). The chain is assembled from TRBV6-2 or TRBV6-3 and TRBJ1-2; 7 central nucleotides agree with TRBD1. The sample taken for sequencing was blood buffy coat. CDR3 DNA (partial): TGTGCCAGCAGTATACACAGGGGCGGC. Its protein is CASSIHRGG. From start to end, the CDR3 is CASSIHRGGYTF.